One sample yielded the 3 T cell receptor beta chains listed below, sequenced in a study of OX40 agonist ivuxolimab in advanced cancers. Generated by immunoSEQ multiplex PCR, the TCRdb table keeps only in-frame clones and is missing some. The sample includes almost 90,000 clones, under 95% of them seen just once. The sequences come from CD4+ or CD8+ T cells sorted from blood, collected in a trial of the OX40 agonist ivuxolimab. The receptors originated from an adult with an advanced solid tumor such as melanoma, head and neck, liver or kidney cancer.

The CDR3, as DNA: TGTGCCAGCAGCTTAGAGGGGGAGTCTGAAGCTTTCTTT. Translated, it gives CASSLEGESEAFF. The chain joins TRBV7-9 to TRBJ1-1; D possibly corresponds to TRBD1 (6 bases). Trimming removed 1 base at V and 6 bases at J, with 9 bases between. CDR3 length: 13 residues. Germline V gives CDR1 SEHNR, CDR2 FQNEAQ (reference sequence).

V is TRBV7-2 and J is TRBJ2-2, with 7 bases aligning to TRBD2. CDR1 and CDR2 from the germline V gene are SGHTA and FQGNSA. Unmatched junction bases numbered 5, after V lost 1 base and J lost 3 bases. This CDR3 region has 16 residues. The DNA for the CDR3 is TGTGCCAGCAGCTTAGGTCCTAGCGGTTACACCGGGGAGCTGTTTTTT. It translates to CASSLGPSGYTGELFF.

J is TRBJ1-1 and V is TRBV9; D call uncertain. The CDR3 has 13 amino acids. Germline V gene data show CDR1 as SGDLS and CDR2 as YYNGEE. V shed 0 bases and J shed 5 bases, with 8 bases lying between them. The CDR3 DNA sequence: TGTGCCAGCAGCGTAGTCGAGGGAACTGAAGCTTTCTTT. Its protein product is CASSVVEGTEAFF. Complete variable domain (other parts from reference TRBV9 and TRBJ1-1): DSGVTQTPKHLITATGQRVTLRCSPRSGDLSVYWYQQSLDQGLQFLIQYYNGEERAKGNILERFSAQQFPDLHSELNLSSLELGDSALYFCASSVVEGTEAFFGQGTRLTVV.